The 27 T cell receptor beta chains in this list originate from one sample, sequenced in a study of T cell responses to AZD1222 COVID-19 vaccine. Sequenced by immunoSEQ multiplex PCR; TCRdb stores in-frame clones only, minus some. The data contain around 160,000 clones, approximately 94% of them seen just once; the ten biggest clones take up approximately 2%. The sequencing here drew on peripheral blood, taken on day 0 of AZD1222 vaccination. Every receptor here comes from an adult in good health.

This clone came up once. The gene calls are TRBV18 and TRBJ1-2; no clear D gene. Trimming cost V 2 bases and J 4 bases, with 14 bases left between them. This CDR3 has 15 residues. Germline loops: CDR1 KGHSH, CDR2 LQKENI. The CDR3 nucleotides read TGTGCCAGCTCACCAATGGACGGACCACCCTATGGCTACACCTTC. Translated: CASSPMDGPPYGYTF.

CDR3 DNA sequence: TGTGCCAGCAGTTACGGGGGAGAAGGATTCGGGGACGCTTTCTTT. Its translation is CASSYGGEGFGDAFF. The V gene is TRBV6-5, the J gene TRBJ1-1; a weak D match, TRBD1 (5 bases). V was cut by 2 bases and J by 11 bases, with 21 bases left in between. CDR3 size: 15 residues. CDR1 is MNHEY and CDR2 is SVGAGI in the germline V gene.

J is TRBJ2-2 and V is TRBV18, with unresolved D. Trimming stripped 0 bases from V and 0 bases from J, with 5 bases between. From germline, CDR1 is KGHSH and CDR2 LQKENI. CDR3 length: 15 amino acids. The CDR3: CASSPPPTNTGELFF. The CDR3 DNA is TGTGCCAGCTCACCACCACCAACGAACACCGGGGAGCTGTTTTTT.

The rearrangement links TRBV7-6 to TRBJ1-6; no firm D call. The ends were cut back, 5 bases at V and 7 bases at J, with 6 bases in the middle. The length of the CDR3 is 12 residues. CDR1 and CDR2 (germline): SGHVS, FNYEAQ. This chain's CDR3 is CASSAKNSPLHF. CDR3 nucleotide sequence: TGTGCCAGCAGCGCCAAGAATTCACCCCTCCACTTT. The whole variable domain, remainder taken from reference TRBV7-6 and TRBJ1-6, is GAGVSQSPRYKVTKRGQDVALRCDPISGHVSLYWYRQALGQGPEFLTYFNYEAQQDKSGLPNDRFSAERPEGSISTLTIQRTEQRDSAMYRCASSAKNSPLHFGNGTRLTVT.

This chain connects TRBV5-5 to TRBJ1-2; D perhaps matches TRBD1 (5 bases). In germline, CDR1 is SGHKS, CDR2 YYEKEE (reference sequence). The CDR3 has 17 residues. Between the trimmed V and J ends, which lost 4 bases and 0 bases, there was a span of 19 bases. The CDR3 loop is CASSPLAGLTTNYGYTF. The CDR3 DNA reads TGTGCCAGCAGCCCCCTGGCGGGACTCACTACTAACTATGGCTACACCTTC.

This chain links TRBV11-2 with TRBJ2-5; no clear D. The germline V gene has CDR1 SGHAT and CDR2 FQNNGV. V was trimmed by 5 bases and J by 1 base, leaving 11 bases between them. This CDR3 has 14 residues. The CDR3 loop reads CASSPNGPQETQYF. The CDR3 bases are TGTGCCAGCAGCCCGAATGGTCCCCAAGAGACCCAGTACTTC.

The chain recombines TRBV5-1 with TRBJ1-2; perhaps TRBD1 as D (6 bases). Trimming removed 3 bases from V and 6 bases from J, with 12 bases in between. CDR3 size: 13 residues. Germline V CDR1 and CDR2: SGHRS, YFSETQ. Here the CDR3 reads CASSSQGGDGYTF. The CDR3 DNA sequence: TGCGCCAGCAGCTCACAGGGTGGGGATGGCTACACCTTC.

This chain links TRBV10-3 with TRBJ1-2; weak D call: TRBD1 (5 bases). The CDR3 spans 14 residues. In germline, CDR1 is ENHRY, CDR2 SYGVKD. V was cut by 2 bases and J by 5 bases, with 12 bases left in between. DNA for the CDR3: TGTGCCATCAGTGAGGGGGGTTGGGGATATGGCTACACCTTC. This translates into CAISEGGWGYGYTF.

V and J are TRBV6-5 and TRBJ1-2; a possible D gene is TRBD1 (5 bases). The CDR3 totals 13 residues. CDR1 is MNHEY, CDR2 SVGAGI, per germline. Deletions cut 2 bases from V and 4 bases from J, with 8 bases between. The CDR3 spells CASSYRGFYGYTF. The CDR3, as DNA: TGTGCCAGCAGTTACCGGGGCTTCTATGGCTACACCTTC.

This chain's CDR3 is CASSAGSKTGELFF. The CDR3 DNA sequence: TGTGCCAGCAGTGCCGGGAGTAAGACCGGGGAGCTGTTTTTT. V is TRBV2 and J is TRBJ2-2, with D perhaps matching TRBD2 (6 bases). Germline CDR1 and CDR2: SNHLY and FYNNEI. V lost 4 bases and J lost 5, with 11 bases in between. The CDR3 has 14 amino acids.

V gene TRBV19 combines with J gene TRBJ1-5; maybe TRBD1 (6 bases). The CDR3 contains 16 residues. The ends were cut back, 6 bases at V and 3 bases at J, with 18 bases in the middle. Germline V gene sequence: CDR1 LNHDA, CDR2 SQIVND (reference sequence). The CDR3 protein is CASSDLKGGDNQPQHF. CDR3 sequence (DNA): TGTGCCAGTAGCGACTTGAAAGGGGGGGACAATCAGCCCCAGCATTTT.

This rearrangement joins TRBV27 to TRBJ2-5, with D tentatively TRBD2 (5 bases). CDR3 length equals 14 residues. Trimming stripped 2 bases from V and 7 bases from J, with 14 bases between. Germline V gives CDR1 MNHEY, CDR2 SMNVEV (reference sequence). The CDR3 DNA is TGTGCCAGCAGTTTAGCGGGTTCGTCGGTGACCCAGTACTTC. Translation gives CASSLAGSSVTQYF.

This chain uses TRBV5-4 with TRBJ1-1; no firm D call. The CDR3 is 16 residues long. Germline CDR1 SGHNT, CDR2 YYREEE (reference sequence). V dropped 6 bases and J dropped 0 bases, with 18 bases sitting between them. The CDR3 DNA is TGTGCCAGCATTCCGGCCGGCGGCCAAATGAACACTGAAGCTTTCTTT. Translation gives CASIPAGGQMNTEAFF.

This clone was detected once. J is TRBJ1-2 and V is TRBV25-1; 9 bases match TRBD1. J lost 0 bases, V lost 1 base, and 3 bases had no gene match. This CDR3 region has 16 residues. CDR1 and CDR2 (germline): MGHDK, SYGVNS. The CDR3, as DNA: TGTGCCAGCAGTGAATCGGGACAGGGACCTAACTATGGCTACACCTTC. Its translation is CASSESGQGPNYGYTF.

The V and J genes are TRBV5-6 and TRBJ1-1; D call uncertain. With 0 bases removed from V and 0 bases from J, the gap between germline ends came to 9 bases. Germline CDR1 and CDR2: SGHDT and YYEEEE. The CDR3 has 15 residues. CDR3 residues: CASSLEREMNTEAFF. DNA of the CDR3: TGTGCCAGCAGCTTGGAGAGGGAGATGAACACTGAAGCTTTCTTT.

The chain joins TRBV6-6 to TRBJ1-4; a possible D gene is TRBD1 (6 bases). The CDR3 runs 14 residues. Germline loops: CDR1 MNHNY, CDR2 SVGAGI (reference sequence). V was shortened by 1 base and J by 8 bases, with 11 bases between the two germline ends. CDR3: CASSYLAGEEKLFF. CDR3 DNA sequence: TGTGCCAGCAGTTACTTGGCAGGGGAAGAAAAACTGTTTTTT.

The chain joins TRBV18 to TRBJ2-7; 11 nucleotides align to TRBD2. V trimming: 4 bases; J trimming: 6 bases; junction bases outside the gene matches: 8. Germline lookup yields CDR1 KGHSH and CDR2 LQKENI. The CDR3 runs 15 residues. In DNA, the CDR3 is TGTGCCAGCTCACTAACACTAGCGGGAGTTGGCGAGCAGTACTTC. Protein product: CASSLTLAGVGEQYF.

The chain combines TRBV11-2 with TRBJ1-6; no reliable D call. This CDR3 is 14 amino acids long. V was trimmed by 2 bases and J by 12 bases, leaving 14 bases between them. Germline assignment: CDR1 SGHAT and CDR2 FQNNGV. This chain's CDR3 is CASSLIETGQPLHF. The CDR3 nucleotides read TGTGCCAGCAGCTTAATTGAGACCGGTCAACCCCTCCACTTT.

The V and J genes are TRBV11-1 and TRBJ1-2; possibly TRBD1 for D (5 bases). Germline-derived CDR1 and CDR2 are SGHAT and FQDESV (reference sequence). The CDR3 length is 11 residues. Trimming shortened V by 3 bases and J by 8 bases, and 7 bases separated the two germline ends. The CDR3 loop is CASSFRGGYTF. CDR3 nucleotide sequence: TGTGCCAGCAGCTTTCGGGGGGGCTACACCTTC.

V and J are TRBV5-4 and TRBJ2-5; TRBD1 aligns across 9 bases. With V trimmed by 4 bases and J by 5 bases, 3 bases remained unmatched. This CDR3 is built from 13 residues. Per germline, CDR1 SGHNT and CDR2 YYREEE (reference sequence). The CDR3 nucleotides are TGTGCCAGCAGCCGGGACAGGGATGAGACCCAGTACTTC. It is translated as CASSRDRDETQYF.

This clone appeared a few times. This sequence joins TRBV19 and TRBJ1-1; no clear D. V was cut by 8 bases and J by 0 bases, with 16 bases left in between. This CDR3 is 15 amino acids long. CDR1 and CDR2 from the germline V gene are LNHDA and SQIVND (reference sequence). Here the CDR3 DNA reads TGTGCCAGTCATGAGCCAGCCGTCATGAACACTGAAGCTTTCTTT. It translates to CASHEPAVMNTEAFF.

The V and J genes are TRBV11-2 and TRBJ1-2; 7 nucleotides agree with TRBD1. The CDR3 is 14 residues long. Germline V gene sequence: CDR1 SGHAT, CDR2 FQNNGV. V lost 4 bases to trimming and J lost 7 bases; unmatched junction nucleotides: 9. CDR3: CASSSSTGYSGYTF. As DNA, the CDR3 is TGTGCCAGCAGCTCCTCGACAGGGTACTCTGGCTACACCTTC.

This chain connects TRBV19 to TRBJ1-1, with D possibly TRBD1 on 5 matching bases. Between the trimmed V and J ends, which lost 1 base and 5 bases, there was a span of 14 bases. The CDR3 runs to 15 residues. The germline V gene has CDR1 LNHDA and CDR2 SQIVND (reference sequence). The DNA for the CDR3 is TGTGCCAGTAGTATAGTTGGGGCGGGGGGAACTGAAGCTTTCTTT. It translates to CASSIVGAGGTEAFF.

V and J are TRBV11-2 and TRBJ1-5; no firm D call. Germline V lookup: CDR1 SGHAT, CDR2 FQNNGV. V was pared by 5 bases and J by 4 bases, with 9 bases between. The CDR3 runs 13 residues. Here the CDR3 DNA reads TGTGCCAGCAGCCCCGGCCCTAATCAGCCCCAGCATTTT. This codes for CASSPGPNQPQHF.

The chain has TRBV2 and TRBJ1-1; no clear D gene. CDR1 is SNHLY and CDR2 is FYNNEI in the germline V gene. This CDR3 is built from 13 residues. V was clipped by 7 bases and J by 5 bases, with 14 bases between them. In DNA, the CDR3 is TGTGCCAGCACGGCGGAGGGAAGTACTGAAGCTTTCTTT. This gives the protein CASTAEGSTEAFF. Full variable domain (outside the CDR3, taken from reference TRBV2 and TRBJ1-1): EPEVTQTPSHQVTQMGQEVILRCVPISNHLYFYWYRQILGQKVEFLVSFYNNEISEKSEIFDDQFSVERPDGSNFTLKIRSTKLEDSAMYFCASTAEGSTEAFFGQGTRLTVV.

The chain uses TRBV11-2 and TRBJ1-6; weak D call: TRBD1 (6 bases). V lost 5 bases, J lost 10 bases, and 18 bases lay in between. This CDR3 comprises 15 residues. From germline, CDR1 is SGHAT and CDR2 FQNNGV. In DNA form, the CDR3 reads TGTGCCAGCAGCCCCCAGGCGTGGGGGCAGTCACCCCTCCACTTT. Protein sequence: CASSPQAWGQSPLHF. Full variable domain (missing parts from reference TRBV11-2 and TRBJ1-6): EAGVAQSPRYKIIEKRQSVAFWCNPISGHATLYWYQQILGQGPKLLIQFQNNGVVDDSQLPKDRFSAERLKGVDSTLKIQPAKLEDSAVYLCASSPQAWGQSPLHFGNGTRLTVT.

V usage is TRBV5-6 and J usage is TRBJ1-5; 8 nucleotides line up with TRBD1. The CDR3 loop spans 13 amino acids. CDR1 is SGHDT, CDR2 YYEEEE, per germline. The V segment lost 4 bases and the J segment 11 bases; nucleotides outside the gene matches: 8. This CDR3 reads CASSAQTGGSQHF. CDR3 nucleotides: TGTGCCAGCAGCGCACAAACAGGGGGGTCCCAGCATTTT. The variable domain in full, completed from reference TRBV5-6 and TRBJ1-5, reads DAGVTQSPTHLIKTRGQQVTLRCSPKSGHDTVSWYQQALGQGPQFIFQYYEEEERQRGNFPDRFSGHQFPNYSSELNVNALLLGDSALYLCASSAQTGGSQHFGDGTRLSIL.